The clone carrying this TCR beta chain was observed at least ten times. Researchers amplified the TCR beta CDR3 regions from RNA transcripts. With the HTBI primer set, the TCR CDR3 went through a first round of RT-PCR. TCRdb recomputed calls from the multiplex PCR reads with MiXCR, one row per CDR3 protein. The sample holds hundreds of thousands of distinct CDR3 sequences, more than 45% seen once. This sample stems from a study of T cells in Graves' hyperthyroidism and ophthalmopathy. This CDR3 region has 15 residues. V dropped 5 bases and J dropped 6 bases, with 22 bases sitting between them. Germline V lookup: CDR1 DFQATT, CDR2 SNEGSKA (reference sequence).

The chain has TRBV20-1 and TRBJ1-2; no definite D call. This receptor was taken from a woman aged 18-29 years with Graves' hyperthyroidism. The sample comprised peripheral blood or thyroid tissue (not recorded which). The CDR3 is CSAPTNRTFWDGYTF. As DNA, the CDR3 is TGCAGTGCTCCGACGAACCGGACGTTTTGGGATGGCTACACCTTC.